This T cell receptor (beta chain) was obtained from a study of human T cells and chemical hapten exposure. In the study overall: A 2 cm by 2 cm inner upper arm patch received 2% DPC for sensitization. Study-level results: Expanded TCRs produced significantly more large CDR3 similarity clusters than controls did.

The time point here: pre-sensitization, week 0. Treatment in this sample: therapeutic diphenylcyclopropenone sensitization with weekly scalp DPC. Via MiXCR, TCRdb re-called the RACE reads, giving one row per CDR3 protein. The table records over 300,000 distinct CDR3 sequences, approximately 5.1% of them present only once. CDR1 is MRHNA, CDR2 SNTAGT, per germline. CDR3 length equals 14 residues. Unmatched junction bases numbered 8, after V lost 5 bases and J lost 8 bases. This clonotype was seen repeatedly, ten times or more. Antigen: not known. Sequences were derived from whole blood, sampled in connection with sensitization to the hapten diphenylcyclopropenone (DPC). The receptor comes from a woman aged 50 to 60 with alopecia areata. Some clones in this sample may be carry-over from other donors' samples. The rearrangement joins TRBV6-4 to TRBJ1-1; TRBD1 aligns across 10 bases. The CDR3 protein is CASSSIPGQGEAFF. The CDR3 region has the DNA TGTGCCAGCAGTTCAATTCCGGGACAGGGGGAAGCTTTCTTT.